This T cell receptor beta chain was found in a study of shared clonotypes between healthy human individuals. Only in-frame clones appear in the TCRdb table, and some are missing; sequencing was by immunoSEQ multiplex PCR. The repertoire includes some 2 million clones, 85% to 95% of them detected once, and 1% to 1.5% sits in the top ten. In the naive CD8 group, cells lacked CD45RO and were positively selected for CCR7, so terminally differentiated effector memory CD45RA+ cells were left out. Trimming took 4 bases from V and 3 from J, leaving 13 bases between them. The V gene's germline CDR1 is SGDLS and CDR2 YYNGEE. This CDR3 has 14 residues.

The chain couples TRBV9 to TRBJ2-5; D may be TRBD1 (5 bases). Material: naive CD8+ T cells sorted from blood. The sequence derives from a man between 18 and 35 years old in good health. The CDR3 DNA sequence: TGTGCCAGCAGCTCTGGACAAGGGGAAGAGACCCAGTACTTC. This translates into CASSSGQGEETQYF.